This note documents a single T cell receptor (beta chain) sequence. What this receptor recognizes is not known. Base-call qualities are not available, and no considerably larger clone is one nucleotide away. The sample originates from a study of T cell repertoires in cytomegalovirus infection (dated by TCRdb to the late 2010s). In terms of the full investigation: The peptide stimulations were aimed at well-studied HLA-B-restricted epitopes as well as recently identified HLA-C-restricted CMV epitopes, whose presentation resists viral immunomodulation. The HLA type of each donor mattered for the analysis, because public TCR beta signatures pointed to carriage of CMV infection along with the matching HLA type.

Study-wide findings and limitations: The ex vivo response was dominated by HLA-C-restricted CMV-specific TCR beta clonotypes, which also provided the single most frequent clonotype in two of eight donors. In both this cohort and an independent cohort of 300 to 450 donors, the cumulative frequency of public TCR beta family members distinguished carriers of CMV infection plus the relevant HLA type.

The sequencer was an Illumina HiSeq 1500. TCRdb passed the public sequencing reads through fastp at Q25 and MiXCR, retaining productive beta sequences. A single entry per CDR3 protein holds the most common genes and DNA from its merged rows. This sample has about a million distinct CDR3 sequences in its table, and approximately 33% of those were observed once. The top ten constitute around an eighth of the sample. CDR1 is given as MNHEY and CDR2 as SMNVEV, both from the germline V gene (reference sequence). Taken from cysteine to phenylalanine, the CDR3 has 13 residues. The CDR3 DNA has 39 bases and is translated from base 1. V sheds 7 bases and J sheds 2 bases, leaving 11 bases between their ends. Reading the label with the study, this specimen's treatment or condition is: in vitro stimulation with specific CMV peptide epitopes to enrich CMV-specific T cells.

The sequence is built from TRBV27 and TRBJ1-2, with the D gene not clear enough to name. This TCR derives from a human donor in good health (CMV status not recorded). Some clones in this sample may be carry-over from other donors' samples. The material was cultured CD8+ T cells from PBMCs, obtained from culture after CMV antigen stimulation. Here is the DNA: TGTGCCAGCACAGGCAATCAAAACTATGGCTACACCTTC. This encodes CASTGNQNYGYTF.